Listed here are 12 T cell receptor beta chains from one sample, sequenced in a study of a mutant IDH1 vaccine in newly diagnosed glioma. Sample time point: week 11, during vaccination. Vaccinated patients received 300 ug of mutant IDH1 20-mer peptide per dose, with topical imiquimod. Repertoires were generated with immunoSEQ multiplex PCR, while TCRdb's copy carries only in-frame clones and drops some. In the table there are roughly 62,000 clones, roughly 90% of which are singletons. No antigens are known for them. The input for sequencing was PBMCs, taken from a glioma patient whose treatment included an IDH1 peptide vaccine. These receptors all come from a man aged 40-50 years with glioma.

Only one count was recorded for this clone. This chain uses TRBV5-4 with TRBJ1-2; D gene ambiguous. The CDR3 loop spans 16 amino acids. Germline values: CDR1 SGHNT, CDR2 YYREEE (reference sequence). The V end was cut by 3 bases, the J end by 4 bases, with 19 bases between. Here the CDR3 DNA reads TGTGCCAGCAGCTCTTCGGGGTCGCGGTCAATCTATGGCTACACCTTC. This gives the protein CASSSSGSRSIYGYTF. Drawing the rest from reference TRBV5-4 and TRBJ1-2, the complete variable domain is ETGVTQSPTHLIKTRGQQVTLRCSSQSGHNTVSWYQQALGQGPQFIFQYYREEENGRGNFPPRFSGLQFPNYSSELNVNALELDDSALYLCASSSSGSRSIYGYTFGSGTRLTVV.

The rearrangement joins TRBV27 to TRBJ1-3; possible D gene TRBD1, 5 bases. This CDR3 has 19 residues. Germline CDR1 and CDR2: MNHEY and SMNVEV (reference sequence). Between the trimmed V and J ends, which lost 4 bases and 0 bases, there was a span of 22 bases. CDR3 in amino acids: CASSSRVPTGTDSGNTIYF. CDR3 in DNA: TGTGCCAGCAGTTCACGCGTACCGACCGGGACGGACTCTGGAAACACCATATATTTT.

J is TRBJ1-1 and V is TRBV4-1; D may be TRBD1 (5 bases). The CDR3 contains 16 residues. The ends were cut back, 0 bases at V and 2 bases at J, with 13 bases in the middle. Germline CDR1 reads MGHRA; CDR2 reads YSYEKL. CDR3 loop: CASSQEGRGFNTEAFF. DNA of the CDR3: TGCGCCAGCAGCCAAGAAGGTCGGGGGTTCAACACTGAAGCTTTCTTT.

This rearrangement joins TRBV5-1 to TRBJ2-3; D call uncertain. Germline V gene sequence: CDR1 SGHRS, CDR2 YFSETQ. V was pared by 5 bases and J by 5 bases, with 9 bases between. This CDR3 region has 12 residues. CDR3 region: CASSSTLDTQYF. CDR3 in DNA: TGCGCCAGCAGTTCTACTTTAGATACGCAGTATTTT. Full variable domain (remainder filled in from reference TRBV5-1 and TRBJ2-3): KAGVTQTPRYLIKTRGQQVTLSCSPISGHRSVSWYQQTPGQGLQFLFEYFSETQRNKGNFPGRFSGRQFSNSRSEMNVSTLELGDSALYLCASSSTLDTQYFGPGTRLTVL.

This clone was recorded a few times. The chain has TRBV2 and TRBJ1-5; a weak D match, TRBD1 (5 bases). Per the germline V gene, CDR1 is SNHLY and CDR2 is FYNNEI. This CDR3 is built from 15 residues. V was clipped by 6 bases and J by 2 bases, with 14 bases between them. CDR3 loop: CASRGDGTRNQPQHF. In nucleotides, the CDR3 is TGTGCCAGCAGGGGGGACGGAACTCGCAATCAGCCCCAGCATTTT.

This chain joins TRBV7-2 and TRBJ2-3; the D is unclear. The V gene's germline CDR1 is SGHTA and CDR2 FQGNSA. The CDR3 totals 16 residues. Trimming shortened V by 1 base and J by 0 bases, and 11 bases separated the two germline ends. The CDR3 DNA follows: TGTGCCAGCAGCTTAGGGGTCCGGACGAGCACAGATACGCAGTATTTT. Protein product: CASSLGVRTSTDTQYF.

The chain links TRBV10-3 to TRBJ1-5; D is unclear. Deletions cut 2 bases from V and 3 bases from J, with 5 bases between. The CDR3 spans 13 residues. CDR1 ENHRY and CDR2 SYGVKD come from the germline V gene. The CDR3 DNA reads TGTGCCATCAGTGAGACTAACAATCAGCCCCAGCATTTT. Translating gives CAISETNNQPQHF.

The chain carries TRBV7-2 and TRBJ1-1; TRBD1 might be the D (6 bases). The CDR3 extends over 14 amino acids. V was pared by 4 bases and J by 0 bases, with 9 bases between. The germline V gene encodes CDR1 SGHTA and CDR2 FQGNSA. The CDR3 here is CASSSRQVNTEAFF. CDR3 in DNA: TGTGCCAGCAGCTCAAGACAGGTGAACACTGAAGCTTTCTTT.

Written as DNA, the CDR3 is TGTGCCAGCAGCTCGGGGGGGGGCTACGAGCAGTACGTC. Its translation is CASSSGGGYEQYV. The V and J genes are TRBV5-4 and TRBJ2-7, with 8 positions matching TRBD2. CDR1 is SGHNT, CDR2 YYREEE, per germline (reference sequence). CDR3 size: 13 residues. With 3 bases clipped from V and 3 bases from J, the junction kept 2 bases outside the gene matches.

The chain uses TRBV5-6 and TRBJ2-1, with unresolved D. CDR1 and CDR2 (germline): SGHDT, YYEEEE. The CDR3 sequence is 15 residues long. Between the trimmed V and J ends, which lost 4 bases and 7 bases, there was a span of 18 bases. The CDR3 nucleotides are TGTGCCAGCAGCCCCCCCTCGGCGGCGTGGAATGAGCAGTTCTTC. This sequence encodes CASSPPSAAWNEQFF.

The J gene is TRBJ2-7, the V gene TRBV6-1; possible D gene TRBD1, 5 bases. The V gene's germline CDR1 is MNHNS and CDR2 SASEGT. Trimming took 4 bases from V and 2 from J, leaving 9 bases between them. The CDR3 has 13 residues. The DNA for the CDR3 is TGTGCCAGCAGTGCCCGACAGACCTACGAGCAGTACGTC. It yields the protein CASSARQTYEQYV.

CDR3 coding DNA: TGTGCCAGCAGCTTAGCCCGGGACAGACGAGGGGATACGCAGTATTTT. Its translation: CASSLARDRRGDTQYF. V gene TRBV7-2 combines with J gene TRBJ2-3, with 7 bases fitting TRBD1. Germline loops: CDR1 SGHTA, CDR2 FQGNSA. This CDR3 contains 16 residues. The junction had 9 bases not matched to a gene; V was cut back by 0 bases and J by 6 bases.